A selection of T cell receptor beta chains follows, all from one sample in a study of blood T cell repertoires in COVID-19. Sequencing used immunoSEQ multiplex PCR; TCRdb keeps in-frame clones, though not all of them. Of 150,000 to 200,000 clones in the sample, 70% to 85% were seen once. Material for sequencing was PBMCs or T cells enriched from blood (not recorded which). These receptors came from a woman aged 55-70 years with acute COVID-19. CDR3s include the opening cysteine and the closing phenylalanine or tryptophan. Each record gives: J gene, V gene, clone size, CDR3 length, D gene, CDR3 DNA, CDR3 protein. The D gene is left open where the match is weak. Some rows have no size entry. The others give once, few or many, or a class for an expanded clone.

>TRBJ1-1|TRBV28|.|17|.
TGTGCCAGCAGCCAAGGAGGGATAGGGGATGGAACAATTGAAGCTTTCTTT
CASSQGGIGDGTIEAFF
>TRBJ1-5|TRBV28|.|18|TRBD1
TGTGCCAGCAGTTTGTTGACAGGGGACCAGTATAGCAATCAGCCCCAGCATTTT
CASSLLTGDQYSNQPQHF
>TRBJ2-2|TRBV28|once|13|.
TGTGCCAGCAGATTCCGGGTCCCCGGGGAGCTGTTTTTT
CASRFRVPGELFF
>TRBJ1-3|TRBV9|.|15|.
TGTGCCAGCAGCGTAGGAGCTGGCTCTGGAAACACCATATATTTT
CASSVGAGSGNTIYF
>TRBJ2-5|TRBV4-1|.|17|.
TGCGCCAGCAGCCAAGGTCGATTTAGTGTTATCCGAGAGACCCAGTACTTC
CASSQGRFSVIRETQYF
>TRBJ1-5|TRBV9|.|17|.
TGTGCCAGCAGCGTAGGTCAGAGGGAATTGAGCAATCAGCCCCAGCATTTT
CASSVGQRELSNQPQHF
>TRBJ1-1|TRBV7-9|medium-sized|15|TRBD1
TGTGCCAGCAGCGGGACGACAGGGGTGGACACTGAAGCTTTCTTT
CASSGTTGVDTEAFF
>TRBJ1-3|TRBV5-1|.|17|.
TGCGCCAGCAGCTTGGATGCTGAGATCCTCTCTGGAAACACCATATATTTT
CASSLDAEILSGNTIYF
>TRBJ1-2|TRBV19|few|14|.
TGTGCCAGTAGTACGGGGAGAGGAAACTATGGCTACACCTTC
CASSTGRGNYGYTF
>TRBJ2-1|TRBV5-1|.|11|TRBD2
TGCGCCACCGAGGTAGCGGGTGAGCAGTTCTTC
CATEVAGEQFF
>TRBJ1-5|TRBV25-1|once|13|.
TGTGCCAGCAGTGACGGTTTTCTTCGGCCCCAGCATTTT
CASSDGFLRPQHF
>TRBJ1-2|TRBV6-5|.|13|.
TGTGCCAGCAGTCCCGGGACAAAATATGGCTACACCTTC
CASSPGTKYGYTF
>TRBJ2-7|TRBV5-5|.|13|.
TGTGCCAGCAGCTTGGAGACTTACTACGAGCAGTACTTC
CASSLETYYEQYF
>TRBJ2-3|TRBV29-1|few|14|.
TGCAGCGTTGTCCTCCCCAGTATCACAGATACGCAGTATTTT
CSVVLPSITDTQYF
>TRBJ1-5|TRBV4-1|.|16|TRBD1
TGCGCCAGCAGCCAAGCGACAGGGAGAAGCAATCAGCCCCAGCATTTT
CASSQATGRSNQPQHF
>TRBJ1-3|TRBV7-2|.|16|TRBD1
TGTGCCAGCAGCTTTGGGGGACAGGGACCAGGAAACACCATATATTTT
CASSFGGQGPGNTIYF
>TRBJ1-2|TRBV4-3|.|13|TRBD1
TGCGCCAGCAGCCAATTACAGGGGCACGGCTACACCTTC
CASSQLQGHGYTF
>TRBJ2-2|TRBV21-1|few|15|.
TGTGCCAGCAGTAAATGCAGGGGCTTGGACGGGGAGCTGTTTTTT
CASSKCRGLDGELFF
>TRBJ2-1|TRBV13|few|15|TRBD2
TGTGCCAGCAGCTTAGCGGGGGGCTCCTACAATGAGCAGTTCTTC
CASSLAGGSYNEQFF
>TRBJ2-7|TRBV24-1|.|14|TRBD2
TGTGCCACCAGTGAGAGCGGGAGTTCCTACGAGCAGTACTTC
CATSESGSSYEQYF
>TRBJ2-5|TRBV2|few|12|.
TGTGCCACCTGGACATGGGGAGAGACCCAGTACTTC
CATWTWGETQYF
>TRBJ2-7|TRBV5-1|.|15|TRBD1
TGCGCCAGCAGCGAAGTGACAGGGCCCCGCTACGAGCAGTACTTC
CASSEVTGPRYEQYF
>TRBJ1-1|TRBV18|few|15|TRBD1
TGTGCCAGCTCTCAGGGACAGGGAGGGAACACTGAAGCTTTCTTT
CASSQGQGGNTEAFF
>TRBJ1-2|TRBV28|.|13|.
TGTGCCAGCAGCTATACAGGGTTCAGCGGCTACACCTTC
CASSYTGFSGYTF
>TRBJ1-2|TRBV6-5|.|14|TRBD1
TGTGCCAGCAGTCCCTCCGGGACAGGCTATGGCTACACCTTC
CASSPSGTGYGYTF
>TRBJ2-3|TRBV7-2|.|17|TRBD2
TGTGCCAGCAGCTCACTAAGGAGCGGGAGAGGGTCAGATACGCAGTATTTT
CASSSLRSGRGSDTQYF
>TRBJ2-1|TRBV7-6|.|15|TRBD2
TGTGCCAGCAGCTCTAGCGGGGGAACTTACAATGAGCAGTTCTTC
CASSSSGGTYNEQFF
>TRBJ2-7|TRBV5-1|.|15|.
TGCGCCAGCAACCCCGACAGCTTAAGTTCCTACGAGCAGTACTTC
CASNPDSLSSYEQYF
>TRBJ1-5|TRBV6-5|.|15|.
TGTGCCAGCAGTTACTCCTCAGCAGGGGAACAGCCCCAGCATTTT
CASSYSSAGEQPQHF
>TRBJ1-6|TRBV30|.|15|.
TGTGCCTGGAGACTCCCGAGCTCCTATAATTCACCCCTCCACTTT
CAWRLPSSYNSPLHF
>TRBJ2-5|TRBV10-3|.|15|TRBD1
TGTGCCATCAGTGATACAAGGACAGGGATAGAGACCCAGTACTTC
CAISDTRTGIETQYF
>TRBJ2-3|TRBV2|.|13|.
TGTGCCAGCAGTGATCAGGGGACAGATACGCAGTATTTT
CASSDQGTDTQYF
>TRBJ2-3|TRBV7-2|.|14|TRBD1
TGTGCCGGCTTAGGGGGACAGCTTTCTGATACGCAGTATTTT
CAGLGGQLSDTQYF
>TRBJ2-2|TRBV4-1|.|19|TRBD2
TGCGCCAGCAGCCCCCGAGTGAGGCTAGCGGGGGGCAAGGGCGGGGAGCTGTTTTTT
CASSPRVRLAGGKGGELFF
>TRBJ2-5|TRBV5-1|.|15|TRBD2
TGCGCCAGCAGCACACAAGCTAGCGGTCAAGAGACCCAGTACTTC
CASSTQASGQETQYF
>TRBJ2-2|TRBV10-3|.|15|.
TGTGCCATCAGTTGGACAGCCACGAACACCGGGGAGCTGTTTTTT
CAISWTATNTGELFF
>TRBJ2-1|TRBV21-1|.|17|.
TGTGCCAGCAGCAAAGGCTCGGAGAGGTCTTTGGGTAATGAGCAGCTCTTC
CASSKGSERSLGNEQLF
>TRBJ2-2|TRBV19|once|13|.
TGTGCCAGTAGTATGGACAGCACCGGGGAGCTGTTTTTT
CASSMDSTGELFF
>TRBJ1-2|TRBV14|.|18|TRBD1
TGTGCCAGCAGCCAAGCACGGGACAGGAGAGCCAATAACTATGGCTACACCTTC
CASSQARDRRANNYGYTF
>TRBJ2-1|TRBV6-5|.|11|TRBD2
TGTGCCAGCAGATTAGCGGGGGAGCAGTTCTTC
CASRLAGEQFF
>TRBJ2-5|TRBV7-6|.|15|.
TGTGCCAGCAGCCCCCTGGGGGCAGGGCAAGAGACCCAGTACTTC
CASSPLGAGQETQYF
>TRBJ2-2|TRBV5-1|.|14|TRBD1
TGCGCCAGCAGGACAGGGGGCAACACCGGGGAGCTGTTTTTT
CASRTGGNTGELFF
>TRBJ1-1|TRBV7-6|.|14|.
TGTGCCAGCAGCCTCAGGTTTTGGGACACTGAAGCTTTCTTT
CASSLRFWDTEAFF
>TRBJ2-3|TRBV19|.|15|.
TGTGCCAGTAGTGACAGACCCTCTGGCACAGATACGCAGTATTTT
CASSDRPSGTDTQYF
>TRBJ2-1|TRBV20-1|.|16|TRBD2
TGCAGTGCTAGTAAATCCTCGGGACTAGTTAATAATGAGCAGTTCTTC
CSASKSSGLVNNEQFF
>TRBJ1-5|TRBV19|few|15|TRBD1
TGTGCCAGTAGGATCGGAGGGGCCAGGGGGCAGCCCCAGCATTTT
CASRIGGARGQPQHF
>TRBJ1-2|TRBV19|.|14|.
TGTGCCGGCGGGGGTAGCGGCCATTCAACGAGCTACACCTTC
CAGGGSGHSTSYTF
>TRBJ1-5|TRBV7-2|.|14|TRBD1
TGTGCCAGCAGCCTACAGGGGGGAAATCAGCCCCAGCATTTT
CASSLQGGNQPQHF
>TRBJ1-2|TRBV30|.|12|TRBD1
TGTGCCGGGGACAGGGGGAACTATGGCTACACCTTC
CAGDRGNYGYTF
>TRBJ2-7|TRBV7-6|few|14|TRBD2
TGTGCCAGCAGCAATGGGGGACTAGCAATCGAGCAGTACTTC
CASSNGGLAIEQYF
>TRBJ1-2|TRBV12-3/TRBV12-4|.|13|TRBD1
TGTGCCAGCAGTTTAGAGGGGGCTTATGGCTACACCTTC
CASSLEGAYGYTF
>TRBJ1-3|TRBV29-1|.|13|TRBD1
TGCAGCGTTGGCGCGGGACAGGGAAACACCATATATTTT
CSVGAGQGNTIYF
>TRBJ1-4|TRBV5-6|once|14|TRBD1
TGTGCCAGCAGCTCCCGGGACAGCAATGAAAAACTGTTTTTT
CASSSRDSNEKLFF
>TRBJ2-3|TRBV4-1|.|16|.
TGCGCCAGCAGCCAGAATGGGGCCCTTAGCACAGATACGCAATATTTT
CASSQNGALSTDTQYF
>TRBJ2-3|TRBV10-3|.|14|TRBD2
TGTGCCATCAGTTCTAGCGGGATCACAGATACGCAGTATTTT
CAISSSGITDTQYF
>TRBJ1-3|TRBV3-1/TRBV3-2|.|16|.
TGTGCCAGCAGCCAGGCGCACAGAACCTCTGGAAACACCATATATTTT
CASSQAHRTSGNTIYF
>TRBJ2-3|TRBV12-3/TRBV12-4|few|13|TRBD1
TGTGCCAGCAGTAGACAGGGAAGGGGGACGCAGTATTTT
CASSRQGRGTQYF
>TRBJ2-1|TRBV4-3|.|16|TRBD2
TGCGCCAGCAGCCAGGCCACTAGCGGGGGGTACAATGAGCAGTTCTTC
CASSQATSGGYNEQFF
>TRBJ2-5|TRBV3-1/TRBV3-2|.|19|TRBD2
TGTGCCAGCAGCCAAGGCGTCTCTAGCGGGGGCCCTCGGGGAGAGACCCAGTACTTC
CASSQGVSSGGPRGETQYF
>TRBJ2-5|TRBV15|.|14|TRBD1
TGTGCCACCAGCAGAGGAAGGGGGCAACAGACCCAGTACTTC
CATSRGRGQQTQYF